This TCR beta chain was recovered during a study of CD8+CD57+ T cells in acquired aplastic anemia. Study details: The study obtained an average of 3.2 ug of DNA from sorted CD4+ and CD8+ cells. Notes on the study in general: The study found no significant CD8+ Simpson's diversity difference between patients and controls. Patients and controls were found to share 25 to 35 CD8+ CDR3 sequences.

The template used for profiling TCR beta VDJ and CDR3 was genomic DNA. A single record per CDR3 protein comes from TCRdb applying MiXCR to the reads. The table records 450,000 to 600,000 distinct CDR3 sequences, around 30% of them present only once. The CDR3 consists of 16 residues. CDR1 and CDR2 (germline): SEHNR, FQNEAQ (reference sequence). V was clipped by 6 bases and J by 5 bases, with 22 bases between them. It was patients with CD8+CD57+ cell expansion by flow cytometry who were chosen for sequencing. This clonotype was found many times. Its cognate antigen is unknown. Sequenced input: sorted CD4+, CD8+, or CD8+CD57+ T cells (not recorded which) from PBMCs. The chain has TRBV7-9 and TRBJ2-5; no definite D call. The source of this sequence is a human donor with aplastic anemia. CDR3 bases: TGTGCCAGCAGGCTCCCCGGTCGATCGCTGGTCGAGACCCAGTACTTC. Residues: CASRLPGRSLVETQYF.